This T cell receptor beta chain was sequenced for a study of blood T cell repertoires in COVID-19. Study summary: Sites in the United States, Italy and Spain provided acute and convalescent COVID-19 samples. T cells, B-cell-depleted T cells, or PBMCs provided the cDNA or gDNA that served as material.

CDR1 and CDR2 from the germline V gene are SQVTM and ANQGSEA. The V and J ends lost 7 bases and 2 bases, in that order; junction bases with no gene match: 9. CDR3 length: 14 residues. In the authors' methods: Nucleated cell counts were estimated from reference gene primer amplification. Libraries were prepared by immunoSEQ multiplex PCR; TCRdb keeps only in-frame clonotypes and omits some of them. Clone size and the V and J calls come from that table; the DNA yielded D and trimming. The sample has approximately 150,000 clones; about 80% are singletons. The sequenced sample consisted of peripheral blood. The receptor was isolated from a man between 65 and 85 years old with active or convalescent COVID-19. The J gene is TRBJ2-5, the V gene TRBV29-1, with 8 bases lining up with TRBD1. The CDR3, as DNA: TGCAGCGCTATCAATACAGGGGGACAAGAGACCCAGTACTTC. Its protein is CSAINTGGQETQYF.